This T cell receptor beta chain was sequenced in a study of cytomegalovirus exposure and HLA in healthy donors. A multiplex PCR was run with 60 Vbeta primers and 13 Jbeta primers. Sequenced by immunoSEQ multiplex PCR; TCRdb stores in-frame clones only, minus some. The data show 80,000 to 100,000 clones, with 65% to 85% seen just once and roughly 5% held by the top ten. Looked up from germline, CDR1 is MNHEY and CDR2 is SMNVEV (reference sequence). The CDR3 runs 13 residues. In its sample, this clone was seen a few times. The chain has TRBV27 and TRBJ2-5; D gene uncertain. The J call may be faulty, since TRBJ2-7 better matches the DNA end. The clonotype was recovered from a man between 40 and 49 years old in good health and CMV-seropositive. Input material: PBMCs. CDR3 bases: TGTGCCAGCAGTTTAGCAGACACCTACGAGCAGTACTTC. Protein sequence: CASSLADTYEQYF.